This TCR beta chain was identified in a study of blood T cell repertoires in COVID-19. On the study more broadly: Spain, Italy and the United States supplied samples that represented acute and convalescent COVID-19. T cells, B-cell-depleted T cells, or PBMCs supplied cDNA or gDNA.

From germline, CDR1 is SGHRS and CDR2 YFSETQ. V lost 3 bases to trimming and J lost 3 bases, with 9 bases between them. This CDR3 region has 14 residues. Measured with immunoSEQ multiplex PCR; TCRdb has only the in-frame clones, and not every one. The sample lists about 44,000 clones, roughly 87% occurring once. The sample taken for sequencing was peripheral blood. The V gene is TRBV5-1, the J gene TRBJ1-4; D remains unclear. The TCR sequence derives from a woman over 75 in a cohort sampled during active or convalescent COVID-19. The chain's CDR3 is CASSWGAANEKLFF. The CDR3 coding sequence is TGCGCCAGCAGCTGGGGAGCGGCTAATGAAAAACTGTTTTTT.